The 28 T cell receptor beta chains below all came from one sample that was sequenced in a study of T cells after yellow fever vaccination (dated by TCRdb to the late 2010s). This specimen's treatment or condition label, per the study, means: live attenuated yellow fever vaccine strain. Library preparation employed 5' RACE. This sample was sequenced with an Illumina HiSeq 2500. The public reads were run again by TCRdb, first through fastp at Q25 and then through MiXCR, and only productive beta chains were kept. Each record represents a unique CDR3 protein, reported with the most common genes and DNA among its rows. For this sample there are more than 300,000 distinct CDR3 sequences; 6.5% to 8.5% appear just once. The ten largest clones represent over 15% of the sample. Sequencing was performed on PBMCs, taken 45 days after the first yellow fever vaccination. These receptors came from a man aged 18 to 30 who received the YFV17D yellow fever vaccine.

This clonotype came up many times. The chain links TRBV30 to TRBJ2-7; tentative D call: TRBD1 (5 bases). This CDR3 has 13 residues. Between the trimmed V and J ends, which lost 3 bases and 5 bases, there was a span of 14 bases. The germline gives CDR1 GTSNPN, CDR2 SVGIG (reference sequence). CDR3 sequence (DNA): TGTGCCTGGAGCCTGTACCAGGGAAACGAGCAGTACTTC. Translated, it gives CAWSLYQGNEQYF.

V is TRBV20-1 and J is TRBJ1-6; 7 nucleotides match TRBD1. CDR3 length: 14 amino acids. Germline V CDR1 and CDR2: DFQATT, SNEGSKA (reference sequence). V shed 6 bases and J 9 bases; nucleotides not matched to a gene: 11. The CDR3 protein is CSAHPGDRASPLHF. The CDR3 bases are TGCAGTGCGCACCCGGGAGACAGGGCTTCACCCCTCCACTTT.

This clonotype has just a few counts. The chain couples TRBV5-6 to TRBJ2-6; perhaps D is TRBD1 or TRBD2 (6 bases each). Per germline, CDR1 SGHDT and CDR2 YYEEEE. The CDR3 is made up of 18 amino acids. V gave up 0 bases and J gave up 0 bases, with 13 bases separating them. The CDR3 region has the DNA TGTGCCAGCAGCTTGGGAGGGGGGAGAAGCTCTGGGGCCAACGTCCTGACTTTC. As protein: CASSLGGGRSSGANVLTF.

The V gene is TRBV4-2, the J gene TRBJ1-5; the D is unclear. The CDR3 consists of 16 residues. Germline V gives CDR1 LGHNA, CDR2 YNFKEQ. The V end was cut by 1 base, the J end by 0 bases, with 10 bases between. The CDR3 spells CASSQGSRTSNQPQHF. The DNA of the CDR3 is TGTGCCAGCAGCCAAGGAAGCAGGACTAGCAATCAGCCCCAGCATTTT.

In this sample, this clonotype turned up many times. The V gene is TRBV9, the J gene TRBJ2-2, with 11 positions matching TRBD2. The CDR3 is 18 amino acids. Per germline, CDR1 SGDLS and CDR2 YYNGEE. V was clipped by 5 bases and J by 4 bases; unmatched bases: 13. In DNA, the CDR3 is TGTGCCAGCAGTCAACAACAACTAGCGGGGGCCACCACCGGGGAGCTGTTTTTT. This sequence encodes CASSQQQLAGATTGELFF.

In its sample, this clonotype was seen a few times. J is TRBJ1-2 and V is TRBV12-3 or TRBV12-4, with D unclear. Trimming removed 3 bases at V and 4 bases at J, with 6 bases between. The CDR3 is made up of 12 amino acids. The CDR3 DNA follows: TGTGCCAGCAGTTTCGAGCCCTATGGCTACACCTTC. Amino acids: CASSFEPYGYTF.

This clonotype turned up a few times. The chain uses TRBV12-3 or TRBV12-4 and TRBJ2-2; TRBD1 aligns across 8 bases. The CDR3 covers 16 residues. The V segment lost 3 bases and the J segment 6 bases; nucleotides outside the gene matches: 9. The DNA for the CDR3 is TGTGCCAGCAGTTTGCTTTTGGCAGGGGGCCCCGGGGAGCTGTTTTTT. It specifies CASSLLLAGGPGELFF.

This clonotype was counted between two and nine times. J is TRBJ1-6 and V is TRBV5-1; D is ambiguous. The CDR3 extends over 15 amino acids. Germline assignment: CDR1 SGHRS and CDR2 YFSETQ. V was clipped by 1 base and J by 6 bases, with 11 bases between them. The CDR3 DNA sequence: TGCGCCAGCAGCTTGTTGTCAGTTTTTAATTCACCCCTCCACTTT. Its translation: CASSLLSVFNSPLHF. Supplemented by reference TRBV5-1 and TRBJ1-6, the full variable domain reads KAGVTQTPRYLIKTRGQQVTLSCSPISGHRSVSWYQQTPGQGLQFLFEYFSETQRNKGNFPGRFSGRQFSNSRSEMNVSTLELGDSALYLCASSLLSVFNSPLHFGNGTRLTVT.

CDR3 sequence: CASSLSRGGDNEQFF. The CDR3 nucleotides are TGTGCCAGCAGCTTATCTCGGGGGGGGGACAATGAGCAGTTCTTC. V gene TRBV7-2 combines with J gene TRBJ2-1, with TRBD2 identical over 8 bases. This CDR3 region has 15 residues. Trimming removed 2 bases from V and 5 bases from J; junction bases left unmatched: 5. Per germline, CDR1 SGHTA and CDR2 FQGNSA.

This clonotype was seen ten or more times. V and J are TRBV10-3 and TRBJ2-6; no firm D call. The germline V gene encodes CDR1 ENHRY and CDR2 SYGVKD. Trimming pared 7 bases from V and 1 base from J, leaving 14 bases between. The CDR3 contains 16 residues. The CDR3 DNA reads TGTGCCATCACTCAATCCTCCGGATCTGGGGCCAACGTCCTGACTTTC. It is translated as CAITQSSGSGANVLTF.

This clonotype was seen a handful of times. The V call is TRBV6-2 or TRBV6-3, the J call TRBJ2-1, with 10 bases that match TRBD2. The CDR3 has 17 residues. V shed 6 bases and J 8 bases; nucleotides not matched to a gene: 16. Germline-derived CDR1 and CDR2 are MNHEY and SVGEGT. The CDR3 spells CASSQTLAGTDMDEQFF. DNA for the CDR3: TGTGCCAGCAGCCAAACACTAGCGGGGACGGACATGGATGAGCAGTTCTTC.

V gene TRBV11-2 combines with J gene TRBJ2-3; tentatively, D is TRBD2 (6 bases). CDR1 and CDR2 from the germline V gene are SGHAT and FQNNGV. This CDR3 has 18 residues. Deletions cut 4 bases from V and 0 bases from J, with 20 bases between. CDR3 DNA: TGTGCCAGCAGCTCCCCCCGCGCGGGGCGATCTAGCACAGATACGCAGTATTTT. Translation: CASSSPRAGRSSTDTQYF.

V is TRBV30 and J is TRBJ2-7; TRBD1 might be the D (6 bases). Germline-derived CDR1 and CDR2 are GTSNPN and SVGIG (reference sequence). This CDR3 contains 14 residues. V lost 4 bases to trimming and J lost 0 bases, with 13 bases between them. For the CDR3, the DNA is TGTGCCTGGAAATTGCAGGGGAGCTCCTACGAGCAGTACTTC. This gives the protein CAWKLQGSSYEQYF.

This rearrangement joins TRBV20-1 to TRBJ2-7; D ambiguous. Trimming took off 3 bases at V and 2 bases at J, with 11 bases between the two ends. CDR1 is DFQATT and CDR2 is SNEGSKA in the germline V gene (reference sequence). The CDR3 has 13 residues. Here the CDR3 reads CSASLGRAYEQYF. CDR3 in DNA: TGCAGTGCTAGTCTAGGACGGGCCTACGAGCAGTACTTC.

The table lists this clonotype with a few counts. The chain links TRBV4-3 to TRBJ1-1, with TRBD1 matching over 12 bases. Germline V gene data show CDR1 as LGHNA and CDR2 as YSLEER. The CDR3 runs 17 residues. Germline trimming cut 2 bases from V and 1 base from J; bases unmatched to any gene: 5. The CDR3 loop reads CASSQTGQGAKNTEAFF. The CDR3 DNA follows: TGCGCCAGCAGCCAAACGGGACAGGGGGCGAAGAACACTGAAGCTTTCTTT.

This clonotype was seen ten or more times. This chain links TRBV6-2 or TRBV6-3 with TRBJ2-5; the D gene is possibly TRBD2 (5 bases). V lost 2 bases to trimming and J lost 0 bases, with 13 bases between them. CDR3 length: 16 residues. CDR1 is MNHEY, CDR2 SVGEGT, per germline. CDR3 sequence (DNA): TGTGCCAGCAGTTACCTGAGACGGGATTACCAAGAGACCCAGTACTTC. Residues: CASSYLRRDYQETQYF.

This clonotype came up a few times. The chain has TRBV7-9 and TRBJ2-7; D is possibly TRBD1 or TRBD2 (5 bases each). The length of the CDR3 is 15 residues. CDR1 is SEHNR and CDR2 is FQNEAQ in the germline V gene (reference sequence). Trimming took off 8 bases at V and 6 bases at J, with 23 bases between the two ends. CDR3 DNA sequence: TGTGCCAGCGATATGGTCGGGAAGGGGTCTATCGAGCAGTACTTC. This gives the protein CASDMVGKGSIEQYF. The variable domain in full, completed from reference TRBV7-9 and TRBJ2-7, reads DTGVSQNPRHKITKRGQNVTFRCDPISEHNRLYWYRQTLGQGPEFLTYFQNEAQLEKSRLLSDRFSAERPKGSFSTLEIQRTEQGDSAMYLCASDMVGKGSIEQYFGPGTRLTVT.

The genes are TRBV29-1 and TRBJ2-3; maybe TRBD2 (5 bases). The CDR3 spans 17 residues. V lost 5 bases to trimming and J lost 2 bases, with 23 bases between them. Germline CDR1 reads SQVTM; CDR2 reads ANQGSEA. CDR3 in amino acids: CSVQPTTDGGLTDTQYF. CDR3 DNA sequence: TGCAGCGTTCAACCTACTACTGACGGTGGACTCACAGATACGCAGTATTTT.

J is TRBJ1-1 and V is TRBV18, with TRBD1 matching over 7 bases. V was clipped by 0 bases and J by 5 bases; unmatched bases: 9. The CDR3 totals 16 residues. The germline V gene has CDR1 KGHSH and CDR2 LQKENI. The CDR3 DNA is TGTGCCAGCTCACCACCGAATTATGAGGGGGCGACTGAAGCTTTCTTT. Its translation is CASSPPNYEGATEAFF.

This sequence joins TRBV28 and TRBJ2-7; D is perhaps TRBD1 (6 bases). The CDR3 spans 14 residues. Germline V gene lookup returns CDR1 MDHEN and CDR2 SYDVKM. Trimming removed 6 bases from V and 4 bases from J, with 16 bases in between. The CDR3 is CASRAQGLGYEQYV. CDR3 nucleotides: TGTGCCAGCAGAGCACAGGGCCTCGGGTACGAGCAGTACGTC.

Here the CDR3 reads CASSIDQTETGELFF. CDR3 DNA sequence: TGTGCCAGTAGTATAGACCAGACCGAAACCGGGGAGCTGTTTTTT. This chain links TRBV19 with TRBJ2-2; no reliable D call. V was pared by 0 bases and J by 5 bases, with 10 bases between. Germline CDR1 LNHDA, CDR2 SQIVND (reference sequence). CDR3 length: 15 amino acids.

This clonotype was detected only a few times. The chain combines TRBV5-4 with TRBJ2-1; tentatively, D is TRBD2 (6 bases). There are 13 residues in the CDR3. The V end was cut by 4 bases, the J end by 6 bases, with 11 bases between. Germline CDR1 is SGHNT and CDR2 is YYREEE (reference sequence). DNA for the CDR3: TGTGCCAGCAGCAGGCCGGAGGGCAATGAGCAGTTCTTC. This encodes CASSRPEGNEQFF. Full variable domain (missing parts from reference TRBV5-4 and TRBJ2-1): ETGVTQSPTHLIKTRGQQVTLRCSSQSGHNTVSWYQQALGQGPQFIFQYYREEENGRGNFPPRFSGLQFPNYSSELNVNALELDDSALYLCASSRPEGNEQFFGPGTRLTVL.

The rearrangement joins TRBV19 to TRBJ2-5, with 12 bases matching TRBD2. J lost 5 bases, V lost 3 bases, and 4 bases had no gene match. The CDR3 consists of 15 residues. Germline loops: CDR1 LNHDA, CDR2 SQIVND (reference sequence). The CDR3, as DNA: TGTGCCAGTAGTATTGGACTAGCGGGGTTTGAGACCCAGTACTTC. Translating it yields CASSIGLAGFETQYF.

The chain is built from TRBV28 and TRBJ2-5, with D hard to call. The ends were cut back, 4 bases at V and 5 bases at J, with 11 bases in the middle. Per the germline V gene, CDR1 is MDHEN and CDR2 is SYDVKM. CDR3 length: 13 residues. CDR3 amino acids: CASSSLEVETQYF. As DNA, the CDR3 is TGTGCCAGCAGTTCCCTGGAAGTTGAGACCCAGTACTTC. The full variable domain, its missing parts supplied by reference TRBV28 and TRBJ2-5, is DVKVTQSSRYLVKRTGEKVFLECVQDMDHENMFWYRQDPGLGLRLIYFSYDVKMKEKGDIPEGYSVSREKKERFSLILESASTNQTSMYLCASSSLEVETQYFGPGTRLLVL.

The V gene is TRBV6-2 or TRBV6-3, the J gene TRBJ1-5, with D perhaps TRBD1 (5 bases). The CDR3 loop spans 12 amino acids. Germline-derived CDR1 and CDR2 are MNHEY and SVGEGT. The V end lost 2 bases, the J end lost 10 bases, and 9 bases lay between the germline ends. The CDR3 loop is CASSYPTAPQHF. CDR3 in DNA: TGTGCCAGCAGTTACCCGACAGCACCCCAGCATTTT.

This clonotype was counted between two and nine times. The genes are TRBV6-5 and TRBJ2-1; D gene ambiguous. Germline V gives CDR1 MNHEY, CDR2 SVGAGI. The CDR3 runs 12 residues. Trimming took off 5 bases at V and 6 bases at J, with 8 bases between the two ends. DNA for the CDR3: TGTGCCAGCAGTAGACTGGGCAATGAGCAGTTCTTC. Translated: CASSRLGNEQFF.

This clonotype was seen a few times. The V and J genes are TRBV7-3 and TRBJ2-2; tentatively, D is TRBD2 (6 bases). CDR1 is SGHTA, CDR2 FQGTGA, per germline. The CDR3 consists of 16 residues. The ends were cut back, 6 bases at V and 5 bases at J, with 19 bases in the middle. CDR3 sequence: CASSPTTGAGTGELFF. The CDR3 nucleotides are TGTGCCAGCAGTCCCACGACTGGTGCGGGGACCGGGGAGCTGTTTTTT.

This clonotype was picked up many times. The chain combines TRBV7-2 with TRBJ2-1; 14 bases match TRBD2. This CDR3 region has 15 residues. The germline gives CDR1 SGHTA, CDR2 FQGNSA. V shed 6 bases and J 9 bases; nucleotides not matched to a gene: 7. The CDR3 DNA sequence: TGTGCCAGCAGACCACGACTAGCGGGGGGGTCTGAGCAGTTCTTC. Protein: CASRPRLAGGSEQFF.